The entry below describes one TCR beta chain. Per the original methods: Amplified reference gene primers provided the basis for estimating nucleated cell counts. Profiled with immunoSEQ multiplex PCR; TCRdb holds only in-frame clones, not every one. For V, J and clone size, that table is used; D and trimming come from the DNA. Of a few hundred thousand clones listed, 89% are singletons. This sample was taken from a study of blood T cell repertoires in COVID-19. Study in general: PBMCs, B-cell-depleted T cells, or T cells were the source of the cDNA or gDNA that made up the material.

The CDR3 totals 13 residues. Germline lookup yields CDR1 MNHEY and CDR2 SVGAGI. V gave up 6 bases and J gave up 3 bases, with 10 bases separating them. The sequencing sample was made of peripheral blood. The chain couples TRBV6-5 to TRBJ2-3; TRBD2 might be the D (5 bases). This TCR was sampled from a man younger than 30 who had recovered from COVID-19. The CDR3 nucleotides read TGTGCCAGCAGACTAGGTTGGACAGATACGCAGTATTTT. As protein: CASRLGWTDTQYF.